A selection of T cell receptor beta chains follows, all from one sample in a study of T cell changes during pregnancy in multiple sclerosis. The data were produced by immunoSEQ multiplex PCR, yet TCRdb's version contains in-frame clones alone and is incomplete. The sample contains about 44,000 clones, about 88% of which appear only once. Source: CD4+ T cells from peripheral blood mononuclear cells, taken after pregnancy. Every receptor here comes from a female donor with multiple sclerosis, enrolled in a pregnancy study. Each CDR3 is given with its conserved first and last residue. The D gene is left open where the match is weak. Rows give clone size only sometimes, using once, few, many, or a class for an expanded clone.

>TRBV19|TRBJ1-5|-|TRBD1
CATLPQGAYQPQHF
TGTGCCACACTCCCCCAGGGGGCGTATCAGCCCCAGCATTTT
>TRBV7-9|TRBJ2-1|-|-
CASSYGGPQDEQFF
TGTGCCAGCAGCTATGGGGGCCCCCAGGATGAGCAGTTCTTC
>TRBV28|TRBJ2-7|-|TRBD1
CASRTGQGARYEQYF
TGTGCCAGCAGGACGGGACAGGGGGCGCGTTACGAGCAGTACTTC
>TRBV7-9|TRBJ2-2|-|TRBD2
CASSRLAVNTGELFF
TGTGCCAGCAGCAGACTAGCGGTGAACACCGGGGAGCTGTTTTTT
>TRBV5-4|TRBJ2-1|-|TRBD2
CASSTSGGMYAEQFF
TGTGCCAGCAGCACCAGCGGGGGCATGTACGCTGAGCAGTTCTTC
>TRBV29-1|TRBJ1-1|-|TRBD1
CSVDGGGPEAFF
TGCAGCGTAGATGGAGGGGGCCCTGAAGCTTTCTTT
>TRBV10-1|TRBJ2-1|-|-
CASSPGNSYNEQFF
TGCGCCAGCAGCCCGGGAAACTCCTACAATGAGCAGTTCTTC
>TRBV7-9|TRBJ1-1|-|-
CASSFWGQDTEAFF
TGTGCCAGCAGCTTCTGGGGGCAGGACACTGAAGCTTTCTTT
>TRBV6-6|TRBJ1-2|-|-
CASSYRDSGGYTF
TGTGCCAGCAGTTACCGGGACTCAGGAGGCTACACCTTC
>TRBV6-1|TRBJ2-5|-|TRBD1
CASSEALGQGWGRGETQYF
TGTGCCAGCAGTGAAGCGCTGGGACAGGGGTGGGGAAGGGGAGAGACCCAGTACTTC
>TRBV6-6|TRBJ1-2|-|-
CASTQTESRGYGYTF
TGTGCCAGCACCCAGACAGAAAGCCGGGGGTATGGCTACACCTTC
>TRBV5-1|TRBJ2-7|once|TRBD2
CASSLDPSGETYEQYF
TGCGCCAGCAGCTTGGATCCTAGCGGGGAAACCTACGAGCAGTACTTC
>TRBV28|TRBJ1-2|-|-
CALGRPGETTF
TGTGCCCTCGGGCGGCCAGGGGAAACCACCTTC
>TRBV28|TRBJ2-5|-|-
CASRLTGTTQTQYF
TGTGCCAGCAGGTTAACGGGGACAACCCAGACCCAGTACTTC
>TRBV21-1|TRBJ2-7|-|-
CASSKVWGGRRGSSYEQYF
TGTGCCAGCAGCAAAGTCTGGGGGGGGCGCCGGGGGAGCTCCTACGAGCAGTACTTC
>TRBV10-3|TRBJ1-5|-|TRBD1
CAISDNRGEGQPQHF
TGTGCCATCAGTGATAACAGGGGGGAAGGTCAGCCCCAGCATTTT
>TRBV11-3|TRBJ2-2|-|-
CASSSPYTGELFF
TGTGCCAGCAGCTCCCCTTACACCGGGGAGCTGTTTTTT
>TRBV28|TRBJ1-2|-|TRBD1
CASDTGGAWLNYGYTF
TGTGCCAGCGATACAGGGGGGGCTTGGTTGAACTATGGCTACACCTTC
>TRBV10-1|TRBJ2-1|-|TRBD2
CASSNLAGAGEQFF
TGCGCCAGCAGTAACCTAGCGGGAGCTGGTGAGCAGTTCTTC
>TRBV27|TRBJ2-3|-|TRBD2
CASSFSRPTSVTDTQYF
TGTGCCAGCAGTTTTTCCCGCCCGACTAGCGTCACAGATACGCAGTATTTT
>TRBV19|TRBJ2-1|-|-
CASSIGRDPYNEQFF
TGTGCCAGTAGTATAGGGCGGGACCCCTACAATGAGCAGTTCTTC
>TRBV5-1|TRBJ2-3|-|-
CASSLAPRGDTDTQYF
TGCGCCAGCAGCTTGGCCCCCCGCGGGGACACAGATACGCAGTATTTT
>TRBV7-9|TRBJ2-1|once|TRBD2
CASSQAASAGVEQFF
TGTGCCAGCAGCCAGGCGGCTTCAGCGGGAGTCGAGCAGTTCTTC
>TRBV7-2|TRBJ1-5|-|-
CASSLSPNQPQHF
TGTGCCAGCAGCTTGTCCCCGAATCAGCCCCAGCATTTT
>TRBV6-5|TRBJ2-5|-|TRBD2
CASRGRVGKETQYF
TGTGCCAGCAGGGGGAGGGTAGGCAAAGAGACCCAGTACTTC